This record looks at one T cell receptor beta chain sequence and its context. One end of the junction does not line up with germline, which may come from a read error. The method was immunoSEQ multiplex PCR; TCRdb's version includes in-frame clones alone and lacks a portion of them. The sample contains 80,000 or so clones, approximately 91% of which appear only once. This specimen comes from a study of T cell responses to AZD1222 COVID-19 vaccine. Germline assignment: CDR1 MNHNY and CDR2 SVGAGI (reference sequence). This CDR3 contains 12 residues. The rearrangement links TRBV6-6 to TRBJ2-5; no definite D call. The sequencing used peripheral blood, collected on day 0 of MenACWY control vaccination. The receptor's source is an adult in good health. CDR3 sequence reads: CASSYSQETQYF. The CDR3 coding sequence is TGTGCCAGCAGCTACTCTCAAGAGACCCAGTACTTC.